The present entry profiles one T cell receptor (beta chain) with its context. Its antigen is unidentified. CDR1 SGHDT and CDR2 YYEEEE come from the germline V gene. Trimming left V 4 bases short and J 3 bases short, with 14 bases between. CDR3 length equals 15 residues. Method: immunoSEQ multiplex PCR; TCRdb's copy keeps in-frame clones and lacks some. Of tens of thousands of clones detected, about three quarters appear once; the ten largest clones hold around 5.1%. This sample stems from a study of neoadjuvant anti-PD-1 for oral cavity cancer. Whole-study results and caveats: Higher pretreatment Treg/Th17 ratios tracked higher pretreatment blood clonality.

Time point: after neoadjuvant nivolumab, at surgical resection. Patients were newly diagnosed with stage II-IVA oral cavity squamous cell carcinoma without prior systemic or radiation treatment. Cohort: HPV-negative, locally advanced oral cavity squamous cell carcinoma patients. Source: PBMCs, taken after nivolumab (anti-PD-1) treatment. The chain carries TRBV5-6 and TRBJ1-3; no definite D call. The clonotype was recovered from a person aged 40 to 85 with oral cavity squamous cell carcinoma. The CDR3 region has the DNA TGTGCCAGCAGCCTCGTGGGAGTTATTGGAAACACCATATATTTT. Translation: CASSLVGVIGNTIYF.